This T cell receptor beta chain came from a study of T cells in Graves' hyperthyroidism and ophthalmopathy. As for the study in general: Peripheral blood collection took place at initial diagnosis, before any treatment. Overall study findings and caveats: Ophthalmopathy got predicted by the model a median 6.5 months before its onset. Blood held most thyroid clonotypes expanded above 0.001 frequency.

About this clonotype: Its antigen is currently unknown. With a much larger clone just one base away, this may be a read error.

CDR3 length: 14 residues. CDR1 is SGDLS and CDR2 is YYNGEE in the germline V gene. It was RNA transcripts that yielded the amplified TCR beta CDR3 regions. In the first-round RT-PCR of the TCR CDR3, the HTBI primer set was used. TCRdb analysed the multiplex PCR reads with MiXCR anew, one entry per CDR3 protein. The top ten hold about 13% of the sample, which has hundreds of thousands of distinct CDR3 sequences, roughly 15% seen once. The clonotype was recovered from a man aged 18 to 35 with Graves' ophthalmopathy. The sequencing sample was made of blood. The gene calls are TRBV9 and TRBJ2-3, with 7 bases identical to TRBD2. CDR3 DNA sequence: TGTACCAGCAGCGTGGGTCCGGGAGGAAATACGCAGTATTTT. Its translation: CTSSVGPGGNTQYF.